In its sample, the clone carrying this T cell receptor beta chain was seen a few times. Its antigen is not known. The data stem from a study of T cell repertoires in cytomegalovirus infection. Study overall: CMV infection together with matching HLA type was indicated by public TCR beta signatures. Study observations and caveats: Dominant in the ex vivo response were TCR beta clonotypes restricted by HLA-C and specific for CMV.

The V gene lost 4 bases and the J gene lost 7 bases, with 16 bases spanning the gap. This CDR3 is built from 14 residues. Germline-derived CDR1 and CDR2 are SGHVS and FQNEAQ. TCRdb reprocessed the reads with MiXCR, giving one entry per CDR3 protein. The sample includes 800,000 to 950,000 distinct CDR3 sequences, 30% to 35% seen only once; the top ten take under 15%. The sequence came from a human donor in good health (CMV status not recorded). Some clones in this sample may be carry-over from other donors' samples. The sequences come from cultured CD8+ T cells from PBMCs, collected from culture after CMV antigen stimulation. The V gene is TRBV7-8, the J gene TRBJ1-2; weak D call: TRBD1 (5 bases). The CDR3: CASSSSTRDRGYTF. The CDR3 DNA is TGTGCCAGCAGCTCTTCCACCCGGGACCGTGGCTACACCTTC.